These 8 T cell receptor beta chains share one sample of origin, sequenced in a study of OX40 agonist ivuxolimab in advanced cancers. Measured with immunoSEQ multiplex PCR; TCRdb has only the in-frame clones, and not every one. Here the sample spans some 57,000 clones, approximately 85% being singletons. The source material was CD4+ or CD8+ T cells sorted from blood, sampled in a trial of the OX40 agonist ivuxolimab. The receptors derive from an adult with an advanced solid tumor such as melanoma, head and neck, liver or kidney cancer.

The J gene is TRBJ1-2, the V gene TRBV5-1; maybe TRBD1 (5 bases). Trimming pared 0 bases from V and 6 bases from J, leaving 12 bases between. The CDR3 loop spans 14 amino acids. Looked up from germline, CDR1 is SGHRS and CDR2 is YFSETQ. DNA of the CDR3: TGCGCCAGCAGCTTGGGAGGGGAAACGGATGGCTACACCTTC. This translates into CASSLGGETDGYTF.

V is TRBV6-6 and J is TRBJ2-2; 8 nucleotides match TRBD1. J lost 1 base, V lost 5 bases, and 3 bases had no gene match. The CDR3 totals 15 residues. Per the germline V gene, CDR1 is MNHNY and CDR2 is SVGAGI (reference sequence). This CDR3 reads CASSATGENTGELFF. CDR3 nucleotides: TGTGCCAGCAGTGCGACAGGGGAGAACACCGGGGAGCTGTTTTTT.

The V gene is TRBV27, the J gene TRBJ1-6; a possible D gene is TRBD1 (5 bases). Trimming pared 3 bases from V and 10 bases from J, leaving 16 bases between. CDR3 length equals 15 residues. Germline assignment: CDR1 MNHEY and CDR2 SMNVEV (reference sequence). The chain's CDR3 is CASSLEGDRQSPLHF. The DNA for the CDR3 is TGTGCCAGCAGTTTGGAAGGGGATCGACAATCACCCCTCCACTTT.

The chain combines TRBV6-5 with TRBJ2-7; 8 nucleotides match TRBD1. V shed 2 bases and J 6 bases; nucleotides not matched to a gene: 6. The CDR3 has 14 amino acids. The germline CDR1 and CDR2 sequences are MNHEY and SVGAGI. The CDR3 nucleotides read TGTGCCAGCAGTTACACGCGGACAGGGAGCGAGCAGTACTTC. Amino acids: CASSYTRTGSEQYF.

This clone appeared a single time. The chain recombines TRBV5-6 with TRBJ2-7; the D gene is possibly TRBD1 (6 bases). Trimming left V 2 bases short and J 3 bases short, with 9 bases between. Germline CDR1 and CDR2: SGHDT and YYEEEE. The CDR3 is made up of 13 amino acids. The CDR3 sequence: CASSLWDIYEQYF. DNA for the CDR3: TGTGCCAGCAGCTTATGGGACATCTACGAGCAGTACTTC.

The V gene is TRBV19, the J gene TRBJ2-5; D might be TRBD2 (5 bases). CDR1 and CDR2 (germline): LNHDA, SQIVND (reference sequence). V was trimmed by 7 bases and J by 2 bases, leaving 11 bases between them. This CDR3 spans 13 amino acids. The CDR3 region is CASMRGGQETQYF. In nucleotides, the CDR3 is TGTGCCAGTATGCGTGGCGGGCAAGAGACCCAGTACTTC.

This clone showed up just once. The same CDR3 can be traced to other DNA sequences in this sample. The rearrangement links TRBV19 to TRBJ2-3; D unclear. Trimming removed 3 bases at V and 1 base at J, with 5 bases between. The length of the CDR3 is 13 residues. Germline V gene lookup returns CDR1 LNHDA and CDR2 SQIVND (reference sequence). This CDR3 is CASSIGGTDTQYF. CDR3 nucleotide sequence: TGTGCCAGTAGTATTGGGGGCACAGATACGCAGTATTTT.

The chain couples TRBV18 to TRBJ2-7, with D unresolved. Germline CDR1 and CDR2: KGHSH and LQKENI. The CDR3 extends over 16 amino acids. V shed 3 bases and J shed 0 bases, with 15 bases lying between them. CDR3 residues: CASSPIRVDPSYEQYF. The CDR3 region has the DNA TGTGCCAGCTCACCGATCAGAGTCGATCCCTCCTACGAGCAGTACTTC.